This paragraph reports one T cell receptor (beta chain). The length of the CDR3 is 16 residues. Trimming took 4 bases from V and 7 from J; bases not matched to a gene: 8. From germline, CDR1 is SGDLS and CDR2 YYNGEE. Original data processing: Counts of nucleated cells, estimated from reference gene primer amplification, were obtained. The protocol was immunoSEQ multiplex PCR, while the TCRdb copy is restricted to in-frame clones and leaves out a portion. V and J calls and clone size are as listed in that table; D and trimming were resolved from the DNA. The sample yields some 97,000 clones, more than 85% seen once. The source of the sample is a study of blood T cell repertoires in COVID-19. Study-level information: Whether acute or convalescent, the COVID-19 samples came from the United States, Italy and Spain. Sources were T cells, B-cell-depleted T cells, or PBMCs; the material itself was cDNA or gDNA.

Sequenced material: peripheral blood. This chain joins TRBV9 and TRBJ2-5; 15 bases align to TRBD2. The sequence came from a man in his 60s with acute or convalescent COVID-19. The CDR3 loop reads CASSPGLAGGDRTQYF. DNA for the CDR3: TGTGCCAGCAGCCCCGGACTAGCGGGAGGGGATAGGACCCAGTACTTC. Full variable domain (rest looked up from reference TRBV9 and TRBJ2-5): DSGVTQTPKHLITATGQRVTLRCSPRSGDLSVYWYQQSLDQGLQFLIQYYNGEERAKGNILERFSAQQFPDLHSELNLSSLELGDSALYFCASSPGLAGGDRTQYFGPGTRLLVL.